These T cell receptor beta chains were read from a single sample in a study of blood T cell repertoires in COVID-19. Clones were read by immunoSEQ multiplex PCR, and TCRdb kept only the in-frame ones, dropping some. The sample shows over 80,000 clones, more than 75% of them seen only once. The source material was peripheral blood. The receptors derive from a human donor in a cohort sampled during active COVID-19. Each CDR3 is given with its conserved first and last residue. The order of the fields is CDR3 DNA, CDR3 protein, J gene, D gene, V gene, CDR3 length, clone size. The D gene is left open where the match is weak. Some rows mark clone size as missing; the rest say once, few, many or name a class of expanded clone.

TGCGCCAGCAGCTTTGGTTTCGGGGAACAAGAGACCCAGTACTTC,CASSFGFGEQETQYF,TRBJ2-5,NA,TRBV5-1,15,NA
TGTGCCAGCAGCTTGGACAGGTACAATGAGCAGTTCTTC,CASSLDRYNEQFF,TRBJ2-1,NA,TRBV5-4,13,NA
TGCAGCGTTGAAAGGGGACAGGGCCTACAGTATGGCTACACCTTC,CSVERGQGLQYGYTF,TRBJ1-2,TRBD1,TRBV29-1,15,NA
TGTGCCAGTAGCATAGGGAGTTCTGAGACCCAGTACTTC,CASSIGSSETQYF,TRBJ2-5,NA,TRBV19,13,NA
TGTGCCAGCTCACCGGAGAATCAGCCCCAGCATTTT,CASSPENQPQHF,TRBJ1-5,NA,TRBV18,12,NA
TGTGCCAGCAGTGGACAGGAAGGAAGAGAGACCCAGTACTTC,CASSGQEGRETQYF,TRBJ2-5,TRBD1,TRBV7-3,14,NA
TGTGCCACCTCAGGGGACGGCAATCAGCCCCAGCATTTT,CATSGDGNQPQHF,TRBJ1-5,NA,TRBV28,13,NA
TGTGCCAGCAGCTTAGGGACAGGGTACGGGGCCAACGTCCTGACTTTC,CASSLGTGYGANVLTF,TRBJ2-6,TRBD1,TRBV11-3,16,once
TGTGCCAGCAGTTCGGGACAGGGAAATAGCAATCAGCCCCAGCATTTT,CASSSGQGNSNQPQHF,TRBJ1-5,TRBD1,TRBV28,16,once
TGCGCCAGCAGCTCCGCACCCCGGGACTTGGACACTGAAGCTTTCTTT,CASSSAPRDLDTEAFF,TRBJ1-1,NA,TRBV5-1,16,NA
TGTGCCAGCAGCCGTGGACAGCTCTCTGGAAACACCATATATTTT,CASSRGQLSGNTIYF,TRBJ1-3,NA,TRBV21-1,15,few
TGTGCCAGCGGGACAGCGAACTACGAGCAGTACTTC,CASGTANYEQYF,TRBJ2-7,TRBD1,TRBV3-1/TRBV3-2,12,NA
TGCGCCAGCAGCTTGGGGTGGGGCGCGAACACTGAAGCTTTCTTT,CASSLGWGANTEAFF,TRBJ1-1,NA,TRBV5-1,15,once
TGTGCCAGCAGCTTGGGAGCGGGACTACACAATGAGCAGTTCTTC,CASSLGAGLHNEQFF,TRBJ2-1,TRBD2,TRBV5-4,15,NA
TGTGCCAGCAGCTTAGATTGGGGGGTTTCATACGAGCAGTACTTC,CASSLDWGVSYEQYF,TRBJ2-7,NA,TRBV7-2,15,NA
TGTGCCAGCAGCCAATTTGAGGGTTGGGAGCAGTTCTTC,CASSQFEGWEQFF,TRBJ2-1,NA,TRBV3-1/TRBV3-2,13,NA
TGTGCCAGTAGTATAGCACCACGGCCGCGACTAGCCCCCTACGAGCAGTACTTC,CASSIAPRPRLAPYEQYF,TRBJ2-7,TRBD2,TRBV19,18,NA
TGCAGCGTTGGACTAGCGGCATCCGAGCAGTACTTC,CSVGLAASEQYF,TRBJ2-7,TRBD2,TRBV29-1,12,NA
TGTGCCAGCAGCGGACGGGACTATAATTCACCCCTCCACTTT,CASSGRDYNSPLHF,TRBJ1-6,NA,TRBV5-6,14,NA
TGTGCCAGCAGCCTAAAGATATCTAGCGACGTACCCGGGGAGCTGTTTTTT,CASSLKISSDVPGELFF,TRBJ2-2,NA,TRBV7-3,17,NA
TGTGCCAGCAGCCTAGGACTAGTTGAGTTCTTC,CASSLGLVEFF,TRBJ2-1,TRBD2,TRBV12-3/TRBV12-4,11,NA
TGTGCCAGCACCTTGGACAGCTCTGGGGCCAACGTCCTGACTTTC,CASTLDSSGANVLTF,TRBJ2-6,NA,TRBV2,15,NA
TGTGCCATCGGAGCCCAGGGAAACACCATATATTTT,CAIGAQGNTIYF,TRBJ1-3,NA,TRBV28,12,NA
TGTGCCATCAGCCAAGGACAACCCGGGGAGCTGTTTTTT,CAISQGQPGELFF,TRBJ2-2,NA,TRBV10-3,13,NA
TGTGCCAGCTCACCGGGACAGCTAATGAACACTGAAGCTTTCTTT,CASSPGQLMNTEAFF,TRBJ1-1,TRBD1,TRBV18,15,NA
TGTGCCAGCAGCTTGGGACTAGCGGGAGGCCCCTCCTACGAGCAGTACTTC,CASSLGLAGGPSYEQYF,TRBJ2-7,TRBD2,TRBV5-6,17,NA